This TCR beta chain was sequenced for a study of cytomegalovirus exposure and HLA in healthy donors. Study information: Early on, a data release was issued that held roughly 80 million unique TCRs from HLA-typed donors.

Study-level results: There were around 160 TCR beta chains listed as cytomegalovirus-associated. Several V segments, TRBV6-2 and TRBV6-3 among them, could not be told apart and were dropped.

Use of 60 Vbeta and 13 Jbeta primers characterized the PCR. Generated by immunoSEQ multiplex PCR, the TCRdb table keeps only in-frame clones and is missing some. Among about 180,000 clones listed, 75% to 85% were seen once. Remarks on this clone: Its target is not known. The same CDR3 is also encoded by other DNA sequences in this sample.

V lost 0 bases and J 4 bases, leaving 7 bases between the germline ends. This CDR3 is built from 14 residues. Germline CDR1 and CDR2: SGHRS and YFSETQ. The rearrangement uses TRBV5-1 and TRBJ1-4; D may be TRBD1 (5 bases). The specimen sequenced was PBMCs. This receptor was obtained from a girl aged 2 to 10 in good health and CMV-seropositive. CDR3 DNA: TGCGCCAGCAGCTTGGGGCAGGGTAATGAAAAACTGTTTTTT. Translating gives CASSLGQGNEKLFF.